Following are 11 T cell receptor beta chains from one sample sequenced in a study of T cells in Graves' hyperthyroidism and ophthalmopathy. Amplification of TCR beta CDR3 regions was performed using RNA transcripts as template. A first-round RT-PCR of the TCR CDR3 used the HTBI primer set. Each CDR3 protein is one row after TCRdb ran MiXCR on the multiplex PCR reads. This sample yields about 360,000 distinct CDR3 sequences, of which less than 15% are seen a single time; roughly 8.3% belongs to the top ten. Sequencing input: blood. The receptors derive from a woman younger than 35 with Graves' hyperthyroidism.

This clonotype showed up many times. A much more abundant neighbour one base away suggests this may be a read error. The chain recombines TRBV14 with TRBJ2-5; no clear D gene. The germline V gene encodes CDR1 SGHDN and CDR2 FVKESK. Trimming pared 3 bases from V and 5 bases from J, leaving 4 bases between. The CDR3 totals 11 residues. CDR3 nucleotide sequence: TGTGCCAGCAGCCACGGGGAGACCCAGTACTTC. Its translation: CASSHGETQYF.

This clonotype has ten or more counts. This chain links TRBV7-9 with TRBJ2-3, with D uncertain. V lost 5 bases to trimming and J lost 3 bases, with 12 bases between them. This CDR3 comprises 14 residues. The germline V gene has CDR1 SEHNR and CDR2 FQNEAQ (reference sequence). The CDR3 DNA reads TGTGCCAGCAGCCCCGTCGTCTCTACAGATACGCAGTATTTT. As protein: CASSPVVSTDTQYF.

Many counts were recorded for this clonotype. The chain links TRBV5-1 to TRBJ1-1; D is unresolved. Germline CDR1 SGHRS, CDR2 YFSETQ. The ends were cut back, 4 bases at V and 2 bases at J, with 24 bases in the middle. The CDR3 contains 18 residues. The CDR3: CASSHPGPLGRANTEAFF. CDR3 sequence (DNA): TGCGCCAGCAGCCATCCAGGCCCCCTAGGGAGGGCCAACACTGAAGCTTTCTTT. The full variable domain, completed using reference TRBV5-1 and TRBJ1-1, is KAGVTQTPRYLIKTRGQQVTLSCSPISGHRSVSWYQQTPGQGLQFLFEYFSETQRNKGNFPGRFSGRQFSNSRSEMNVSTLELGDSALYLCASSHPGPLGRANTEAFFGQGTRLTVV.

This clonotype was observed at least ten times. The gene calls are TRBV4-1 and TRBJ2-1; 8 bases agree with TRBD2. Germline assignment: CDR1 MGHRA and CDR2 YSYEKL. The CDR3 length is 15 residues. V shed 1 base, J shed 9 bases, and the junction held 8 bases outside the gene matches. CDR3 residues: CASSQVRGGRREQFF. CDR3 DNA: TGCGCCAGCAGCCAAGTACGGGGGGGCCGCCGTGAGCAGTTCTTC.

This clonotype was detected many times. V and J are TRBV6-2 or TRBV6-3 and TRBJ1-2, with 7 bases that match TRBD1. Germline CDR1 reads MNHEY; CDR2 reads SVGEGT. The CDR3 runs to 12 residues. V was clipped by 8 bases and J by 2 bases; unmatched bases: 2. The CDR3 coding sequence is TGTGCCAGCGGGACAGCAAACTATGGCTACACCTTC. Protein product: CASGTANYGYTF.

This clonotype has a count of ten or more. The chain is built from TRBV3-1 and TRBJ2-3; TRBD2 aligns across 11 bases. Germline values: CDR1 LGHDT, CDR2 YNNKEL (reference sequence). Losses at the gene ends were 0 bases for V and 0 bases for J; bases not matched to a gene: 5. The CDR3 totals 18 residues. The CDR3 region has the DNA TGTGCCAGCAGCCAAGATCTTGGGACTAGCGGTAGCACAGATACGCAGTATTTT. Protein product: CASSQDLGTSGSTDTQYF.

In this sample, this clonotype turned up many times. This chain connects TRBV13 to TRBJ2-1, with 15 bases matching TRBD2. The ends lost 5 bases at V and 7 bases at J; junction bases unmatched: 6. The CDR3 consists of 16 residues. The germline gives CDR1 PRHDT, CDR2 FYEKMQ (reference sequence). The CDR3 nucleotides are TGTGCCAGCAGCCCCAGGACTAGCGGGGGGGAGAATGAGCAGTTCTTC. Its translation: CASSPRTSGGENEQFF. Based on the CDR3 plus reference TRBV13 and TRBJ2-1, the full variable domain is AAGVIQSPRHLIKEKRETATLKCYPIPRHDTVYWYQQGPGQDPQFLISFYEKMQSDKGSIPDRFSAQQFSDYHSELNMSSLELGDSALYFCASSPRTSGGENEQFFGPGTRLTVL.

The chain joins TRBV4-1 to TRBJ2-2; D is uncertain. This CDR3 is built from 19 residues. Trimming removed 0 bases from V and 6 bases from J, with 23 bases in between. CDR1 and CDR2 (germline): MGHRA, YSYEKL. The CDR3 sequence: CASSQDLGYRLVGSGELFF. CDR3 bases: TGCGCCAGCAGCCAAGATCTGGGATATCGTCTAGTCGGGTCCGGGGAGCTGTTTTTT.

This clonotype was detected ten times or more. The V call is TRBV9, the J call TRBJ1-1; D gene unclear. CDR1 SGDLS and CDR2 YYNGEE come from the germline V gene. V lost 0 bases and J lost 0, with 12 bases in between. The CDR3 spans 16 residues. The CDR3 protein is CASSVDDIVMNTEAFF. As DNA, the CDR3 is TGTGCCAGCAGCGTAGACGACATTGTCATGAACACTGAAGCTTTCTTT. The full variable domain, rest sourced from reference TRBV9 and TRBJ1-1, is DSGVTQTPKHLITATGQRVTLRCSPRSGDLSVYWYQQSLDQGLQFLIQYYNGEERAKGNILERFSAQQFPDLHSELNLSSLELGDSALYFCASSVDDIVMNTEAFFGQGTRLTVV.

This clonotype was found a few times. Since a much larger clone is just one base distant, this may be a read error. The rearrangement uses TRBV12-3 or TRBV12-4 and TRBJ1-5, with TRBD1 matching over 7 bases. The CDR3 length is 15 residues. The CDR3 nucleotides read TGTGCCAGCAGACGAACAGGGGAGGTCAATCAGCACCAGCATTTT. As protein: CASRRTGEVNQHQHF.

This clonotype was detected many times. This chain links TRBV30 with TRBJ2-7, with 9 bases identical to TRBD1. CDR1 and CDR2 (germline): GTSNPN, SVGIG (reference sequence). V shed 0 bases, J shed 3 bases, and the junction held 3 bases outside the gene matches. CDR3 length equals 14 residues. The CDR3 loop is CAWSVGQGFYEQYF. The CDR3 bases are TGTGCCTGGAGTGTGGGACAGGGTTTCTACGAGCAGTACTTC. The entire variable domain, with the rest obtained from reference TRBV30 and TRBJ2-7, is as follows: SQTIHQWPATLVQPVGSPLSLECTVEGTSNPNLYWYRQAAGRGLQLLFYSVGIGQISSEVPQNLSASRPQDRQFILSSKKLLLSDSGFYLCAWSVGQGFYEQYFGPGTRLTVT.